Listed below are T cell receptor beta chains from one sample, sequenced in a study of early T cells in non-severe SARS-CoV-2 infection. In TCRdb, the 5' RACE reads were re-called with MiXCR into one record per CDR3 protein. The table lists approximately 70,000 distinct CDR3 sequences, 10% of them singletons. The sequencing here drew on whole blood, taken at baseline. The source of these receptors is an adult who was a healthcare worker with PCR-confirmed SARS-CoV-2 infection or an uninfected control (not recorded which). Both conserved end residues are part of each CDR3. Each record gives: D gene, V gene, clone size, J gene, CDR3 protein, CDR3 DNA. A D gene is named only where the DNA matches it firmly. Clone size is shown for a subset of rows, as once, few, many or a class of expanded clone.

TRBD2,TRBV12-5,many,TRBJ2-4,CASGSGTSPEYIQYF,TGTGCTAGTGGTTCGGGGACTAGCCCTGAGTACATTCAGTACTTC
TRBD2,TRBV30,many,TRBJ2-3,CAWKLAGGLATQYF,TGTGCCTGGAAACTAGCGGGGGGGCTAGCTACGCAGTATTTT
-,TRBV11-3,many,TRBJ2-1,CASSPNRGGYNEQFF,TGTGCCAGCAGCCCTAATAGAGGGGGCTACAATGAGCAGTTCTTC
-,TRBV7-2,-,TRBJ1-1,CASSSRGGGNTEAFF,TGTGCCAGCAGCTCGCGAGGGGGAGGGAACACTGAAGCTTTCTTT
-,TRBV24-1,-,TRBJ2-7,CAPHYEQYF,TGTGCCCCTCATTACGAGCAGTACTTC
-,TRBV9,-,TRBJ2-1,CASSPQAEPYNEQFF,TGTGCCAGCAGCCCCCAAGCAGAACCTTACAATGAGCAGTTCTTC
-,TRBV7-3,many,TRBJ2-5,CASSLTGGRETQYF,TGTGCCAGCAGCTTAACCGGGGGCCGGGAGACCCAGTACTTC
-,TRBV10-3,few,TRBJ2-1,CAINTNPARNNEQFF,TGTGCCATCAATACGAACCCCGCAAGGAACAATGAGCAGTTCTTC
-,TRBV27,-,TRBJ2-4,CASSLRFRDIQYF,TGTGCCAGCAGTTTGCGATTCCGTGACATTCAGTACTTC
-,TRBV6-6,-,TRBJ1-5,CASSYGINQPQHF,TGTGCCAGCAGTTACGGGATCAATCAGCCCCAGCATTTT
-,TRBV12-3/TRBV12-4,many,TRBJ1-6,CASSLGRGSYNSPLHF,TGTGCCAGCAGTTTGGGCAGGGGCTCCTATAATTCACCCCTCCACTTT
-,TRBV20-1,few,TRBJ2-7,CSAYDRDTNYEQYF,TGCAGTGCATACGATCGGGACACCAACTACGAGCAGTACTTC
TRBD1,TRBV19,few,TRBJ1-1,CASIPMDRAANTEAFF,TGTGCCAGTATTCCGATGGACAGGGCGGCGAACACTGAAGCTTTCTTT
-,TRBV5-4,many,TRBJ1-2,CASTLDEVYGDGHGYTF,TGTGCCAGCACCTTGGATGAAGTGTATGGGGATGGGCATGGCTACACCTTC
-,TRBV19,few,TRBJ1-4,CASSAWEAAEKLFF,TGTGCCAGTAGCGCCTGGGAGGCGGCTGAAAAACTGTTTTTT
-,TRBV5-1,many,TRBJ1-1,CASTPGTGNTEAFF,TGCGCCAGTACACCCGGGACGGGAAACACTGAAGCTTTCTTT
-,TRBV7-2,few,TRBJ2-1,CASSALDRAGYNEQFF,TGTGCCAGCAGCGCCCTTGACAGGGCGGGATACAATGAGCAGTTCTTC
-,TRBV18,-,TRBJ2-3,CASSPLVGDTQYF,TGTGCCAGCTCACCCCTCGTGGGGGATACGCAGTATTTT
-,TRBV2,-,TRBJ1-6,CASSESAYNSPLHF,TGTGCCAGCAGTGAGAGTGCCTATAATTCACCCCTCCACTTT
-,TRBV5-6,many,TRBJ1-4,CASSLGTGQTTNEKLFF,TGTGCCAGCAGCTTGGGGACCGGACAGACTACTAATGAAAAACTGTTTTTT
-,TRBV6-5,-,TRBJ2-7,CASRGVYSSQYF,TGTGCCAGCAGGGGCGTCTATAGCTCGCAGTACTTC
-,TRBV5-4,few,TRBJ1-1,CANSLGTLLPNTEAFF,TGTGCCAACAGCTTGGGTACACTACTCCCGAACACTGAAGCTTTCTTT
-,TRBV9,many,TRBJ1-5,CASSGGPNQPQHF,TGTGCCAGCAGCGGGGGCCCCAATCAGCCCCAGCATTTT
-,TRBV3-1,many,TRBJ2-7,CASSQGPTYEQYF,TGTGCCAGCAGCCAAGGGCCCACCTACGAGCAGTACTTC
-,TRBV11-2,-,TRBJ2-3,CASSPGTDTQYF,TGTGCCAGCAGCCCCGGCACAGATACGCAGTATTTT
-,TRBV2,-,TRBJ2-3,CASSEDYARYF,TGTGCCAGCAGTGAAGACTACGCGAGGTATTTT
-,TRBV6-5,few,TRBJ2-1,CASRGGHEQFF,TGTGCCAGCAGGGGGGGCCATGAGCAGTTCTTC
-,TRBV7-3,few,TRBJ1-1,CASSETPGTVGTEAFF,TGTGCCAGCAGCGAAACTCCCGGGACGGTGGGGACTGAAGCTTTCTTT
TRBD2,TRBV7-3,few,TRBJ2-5,CASSPSTSGVQTQYF,TGTGCCAGCAGCCCGTCGACTAGCGGCGTACAGACCCAGTACTTC
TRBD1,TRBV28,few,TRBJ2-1,CASTSPSGTGYNEQFF,TGTGCCAGCACCTCACCGTCTGGGACAGGGTACAATGAGCAGTTCTTC
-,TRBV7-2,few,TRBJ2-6,CASSLQGAGSGANVLTF,TGTGCCAGCAGCTTGCAGGGTGCGGGCTCTGGGGCCAACGTCCTGACTTTC
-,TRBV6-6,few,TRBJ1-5,CASSWAGGNQPQHF,TGTGCCAGCAGTTGGGCCGGGGGCAATCAGCCCCAGCATTTT
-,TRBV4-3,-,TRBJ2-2,CASSQGIATRAGTGELFF,TGCGCCAGCAGCCAAGGGATCGCCACCAGGGCGGGCACCGGGGAGCTGTTTTTT
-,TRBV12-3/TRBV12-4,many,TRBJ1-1,CASSLVQPDKDGAFF,TGTGCCAGCAGTTTAGTCCAGCCCGATAAGGACGGAGCTTTCTTT
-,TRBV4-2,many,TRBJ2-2,CASNPGAANTGELFF,TGTGCCAGCAACCCGGGGGCCGCGAACACCGGGGAGCTGTTTTTT
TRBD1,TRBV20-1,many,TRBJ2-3,CSAERDRATDTQYF,TGCAGTGCTGAGAGGGACAGAGCCACAGATACGCAGTATTTT
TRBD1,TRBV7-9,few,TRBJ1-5,CASRATGGNQPQHF,TGTGCCAGCAGAGCGACAGGGGGCAATCAGCCCCAGCATTTT
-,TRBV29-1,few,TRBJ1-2,CSVPYGNYGYTF,TGCAGCGTTCCCTACGGAAACTATGGCTACACCTTC
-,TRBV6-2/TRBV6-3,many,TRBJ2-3,CASRIRPSTDTQYF,TGTGCCAGCAGGATCAGGCCTAGCACAGATACGCAGTATTTT
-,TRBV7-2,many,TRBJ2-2,CANLDGAGGELFF,TGTGCCAACCTGGACGGGGCGGGCGGGGAGCTGTTTTTT
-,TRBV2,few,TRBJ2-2,CASSQGNRELFF,TGTGCCAGCAGTCAGGGTAACCGGGAGCTGTTTTTT
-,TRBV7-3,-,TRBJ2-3,CASSLTGVIGDTQYF,TGTGCCAGCAGCTTAACGGGGGTGATTGGAGATACGCAGTATTTT
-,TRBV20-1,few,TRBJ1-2,CSARDQGSGYTF,TGCAGTGCTAGAGATCAAGGGAGCGGCTACACCTTC
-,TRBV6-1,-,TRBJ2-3,CASSSETTHTDTQYF,TGTGCCAGCAGTTCAGAGACAACCCACACAGATACGCAGTATTTT
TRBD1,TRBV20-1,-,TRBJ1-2,CSAGTGPIDYGYTF,TGCAGTGCTGGGACAGGGCCTATTGACTATGGCTACACCTTC
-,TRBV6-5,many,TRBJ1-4,CASSARRDEKLFF,TGTGCCAGCAGTGCCCGCAGGGATGAAAAACTGTTTTTT
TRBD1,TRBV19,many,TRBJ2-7,CASSTPTGSSYEQYF,TGTGCCAGTAGTACCCCGACAGGGTCCTCCTACGAGCAGTACTTC
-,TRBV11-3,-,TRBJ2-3,CATALRTDTQYF,TGTGCTACCGCTCTCCGCACAGATACGCAGTATTTT
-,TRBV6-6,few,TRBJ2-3,CASTRGGTDTQYF,TGTGCCAGCACCCGGGGCGGCACAGATACGCAGTATTTT
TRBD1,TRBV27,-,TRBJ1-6,CASSFWTGGKNSPLHF,TGTGCCAGCAGTTTTTGGACAGGGGGCAAAAATTCACCCCTCCACTTT
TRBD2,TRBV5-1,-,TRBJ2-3,CASSFSGDWVDTQYF,TGCGCCAGCAGCTTCAGCGGGGATTGGGTAGATACGCAGTATTTT
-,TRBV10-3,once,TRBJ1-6,CAISDDRGTNSLLHF,TGTGCCATCAGTGATGATCGAGGGACCAATTCACTCCTCCACTTT
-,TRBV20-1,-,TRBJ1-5,CSASLHVGQPQHF,TGCAGTGCTAGTCTCCATGTTGGTCAGCCCCAGCATTTT
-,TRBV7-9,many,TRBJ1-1,CASSSVGSGTQNTEAFF,TGTGCCAGCAGCTCTGTGGGTTCAGGGACCCAGAACACTGAAGCTTTCTTT
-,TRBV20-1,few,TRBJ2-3,CSALHGGNSDTQYF,TGCAGTGCTCTTCACGGGGGTAATTCAGATACGCAGTATTTT
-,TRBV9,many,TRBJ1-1,CASSGAGVGTEAFF,TGTGCCAGCAGCGGGGCCGGTGTAGGGACTGAAGCTTTCTTT
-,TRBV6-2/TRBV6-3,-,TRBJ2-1,CASTQGNLYNEQFF,TGTGCCAGCACCCAGGGCAATTTATACAATGAGCAGTTCTTC
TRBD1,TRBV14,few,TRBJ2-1,CASSQGPGQSSYNEQFF,TGTGCCAGCAGCCAAGGTCCGGGACAGAGCTCCTACAATGAGCAGTTCTTC